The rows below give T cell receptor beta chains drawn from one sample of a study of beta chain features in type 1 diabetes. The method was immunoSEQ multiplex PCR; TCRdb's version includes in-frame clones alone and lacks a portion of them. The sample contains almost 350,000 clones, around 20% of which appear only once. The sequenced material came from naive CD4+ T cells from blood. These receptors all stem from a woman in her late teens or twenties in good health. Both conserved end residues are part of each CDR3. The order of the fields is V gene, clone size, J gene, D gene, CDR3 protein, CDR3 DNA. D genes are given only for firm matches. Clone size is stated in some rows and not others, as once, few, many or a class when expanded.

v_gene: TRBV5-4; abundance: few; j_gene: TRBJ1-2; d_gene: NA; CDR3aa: CASSPDGSNYGYTF; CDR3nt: TGTGCCAGCAGTCCGGACGGGAGTAACTATGGCTACACCTTC
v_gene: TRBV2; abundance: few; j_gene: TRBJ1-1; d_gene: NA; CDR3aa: CASRGLGTEAFF; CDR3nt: TGTGCCAGCAGAGGCCTAGGCACTGAAGCTTTCTTT
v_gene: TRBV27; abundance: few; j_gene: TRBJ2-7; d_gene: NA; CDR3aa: CASANPRGGTYEQYF; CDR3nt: TGTGCCAGCGCCAACCCGAGAGGGGGAACCTACGAGCAGTACTTC
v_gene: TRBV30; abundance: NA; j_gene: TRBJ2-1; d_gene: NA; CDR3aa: CAWSQRGKDKGEQFF; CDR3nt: TGTGCCTGGAGCCAAAGAGGGAAAGATAAGGGTGAGCAGTTCTTC
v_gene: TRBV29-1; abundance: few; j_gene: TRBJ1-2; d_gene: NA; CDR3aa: CSVSAGQNYGYTF; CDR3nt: TGCAGCGTTTCGGCAGGGCAAAACTATGGCTACACCTTC
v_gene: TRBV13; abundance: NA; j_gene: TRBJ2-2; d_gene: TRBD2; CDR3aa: CASSPTGLAGAGELFF; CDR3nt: TGTGCCAGCAGCCCAACGGGACTAGCGGGAGCCGGGGAGCTGTTTTTT
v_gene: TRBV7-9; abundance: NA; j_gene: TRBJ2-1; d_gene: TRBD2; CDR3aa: CASSPTSGTASYNEQFF; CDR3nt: TGTGCCAGCAGCCCAACTAGCGGGACAGCCTCCTACAATGAGCAGTTCTTC
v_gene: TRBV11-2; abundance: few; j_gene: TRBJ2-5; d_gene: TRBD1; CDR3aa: CASSLYRGNANQETQYF; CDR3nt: TGTGCCAGCAGCTTATACAGGGGGAATGCTAATCAAGAGACCCAGTACTTC
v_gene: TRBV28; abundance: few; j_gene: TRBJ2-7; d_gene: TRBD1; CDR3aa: CASSSPGQGRTYEQYF; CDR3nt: TGTGCCAGCAGTTCCCCAGGACAGGGTAGGACCTACGAGCAGTACTTC
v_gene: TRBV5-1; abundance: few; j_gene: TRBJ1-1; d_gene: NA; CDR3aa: CASSLLSAGNTEAFF; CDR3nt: TGCGCCAGCAGCTTGTTGTCAGCGGGCAACACTGAAGCTTTCTTT
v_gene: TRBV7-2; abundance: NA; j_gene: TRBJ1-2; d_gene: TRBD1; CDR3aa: CASSPRQGSGYTF; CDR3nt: TGTGCCAGCAGCCCGCGACAGGGGAGTGGCTACACCTTC
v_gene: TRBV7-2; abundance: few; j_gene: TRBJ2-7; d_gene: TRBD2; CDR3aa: CASSPVGTTGNEQYF; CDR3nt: TGTGCCAGCAGCCCCGTGGGGACTACTGGGAACGAGCAGTACTTC
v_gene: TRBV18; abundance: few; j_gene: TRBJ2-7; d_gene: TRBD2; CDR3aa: CASSSGLAGAEQYF; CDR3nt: TGTGCCAGCTCATCGGGACTAGCGGGAGCCGAGCAGTACTTC
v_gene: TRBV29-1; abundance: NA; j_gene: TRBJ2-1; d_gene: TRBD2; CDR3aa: CSALAGSNNEQFF; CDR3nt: TGCAGCGCTCTAGCGGGATCCAACAATGAGCAGTTCTTC
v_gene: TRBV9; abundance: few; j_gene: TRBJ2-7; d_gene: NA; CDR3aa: CASSPWERNYEQYF; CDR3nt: TGTGCCAGCAGCCCTTGGGAGAGGAACTACGAGCAGTACTTC
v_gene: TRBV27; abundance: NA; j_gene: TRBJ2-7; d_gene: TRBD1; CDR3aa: CASSSPGQGGPYEQYF; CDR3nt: TGTGCCAGCAGTTCTCCGGGACAGGGGGGCCCCTACGAGCAGTACTTC
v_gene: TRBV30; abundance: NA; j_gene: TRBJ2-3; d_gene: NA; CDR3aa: CAWRTGSTDTQYF; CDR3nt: TGTGCCTGGAGAACGGGGAGCACAGATACGCAGTATTTT
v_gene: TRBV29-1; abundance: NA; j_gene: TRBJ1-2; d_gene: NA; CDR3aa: CSVEVNRAGGYTF; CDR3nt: TGCAGCGTTGAAGTTAACAGGGCTGGGGGCTACACCTTC
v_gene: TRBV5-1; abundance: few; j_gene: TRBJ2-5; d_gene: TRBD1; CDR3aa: CASSNRGRETQYF; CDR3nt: TGCGCCAGCAGCAACAGGGGGAGGGAGACCCAGTACTTC
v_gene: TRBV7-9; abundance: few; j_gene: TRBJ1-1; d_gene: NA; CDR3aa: CASSLPKNTEAFF; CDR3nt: TGTGCCAGCAGCTTACCCAAGAACACTGAAGCTTTCTTT
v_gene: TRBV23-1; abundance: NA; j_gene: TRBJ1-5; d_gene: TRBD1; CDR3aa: CASSHDTGVGQPQHF; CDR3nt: TGCGCCAGCAGTCACGATACAGGGGTGGGACAGCCCCAGCATTTT
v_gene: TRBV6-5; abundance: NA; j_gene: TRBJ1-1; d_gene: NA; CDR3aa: CASSYGGSLRTEAFF; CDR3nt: TGTGCCAGCAGTTACGGAGGCAGTTTGCGCACTGAAGCTTTCTTT
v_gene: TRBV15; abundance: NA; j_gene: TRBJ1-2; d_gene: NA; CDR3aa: CATSRDRQNYGYTF; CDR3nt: TGTGCCACCAGCAGAGATAGACAGAACTATGGCTACACCTTC
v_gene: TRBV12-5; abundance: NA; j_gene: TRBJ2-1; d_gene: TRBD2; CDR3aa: CASGVLAGGSNEQFF; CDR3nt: TGTGCTAGTGGTGTACTAGCGGGAGGAAGTAATGAGCAGTTCTTC
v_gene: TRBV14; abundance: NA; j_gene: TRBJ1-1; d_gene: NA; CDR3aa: CASRGGTEAFF; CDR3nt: TGTGCCAGCAGGGGAGGCACTGAAGCTTTCTTT
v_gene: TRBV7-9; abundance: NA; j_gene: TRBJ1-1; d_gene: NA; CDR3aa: CASSFTLNTEAFF; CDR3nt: TGTGCCAGCAGCTTCACTTTGAACACTGAAGCTTTCTTT
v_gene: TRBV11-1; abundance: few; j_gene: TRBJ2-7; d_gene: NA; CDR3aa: CASSPLAFPYEQYF; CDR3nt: TGTGCCAGCAGCCCGCTAGCGTTTCCCTACGAGCAGTACTTC
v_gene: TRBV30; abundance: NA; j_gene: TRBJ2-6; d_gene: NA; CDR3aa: CAWGAGFGANVLTF; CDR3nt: TGTGCCTGGGGGGCTGGCTTTGGGGCCAACGTCCTGACTTTC
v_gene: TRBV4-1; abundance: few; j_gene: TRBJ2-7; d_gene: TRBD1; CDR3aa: CASSQPGQGATYEQYF; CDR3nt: TGCGCCAGCAGCCAACCGGGACAGGGGGCCACCTACGAGCAGTACTTC
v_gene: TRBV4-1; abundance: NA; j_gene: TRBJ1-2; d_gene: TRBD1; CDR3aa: CASSQDRGNYGYTF; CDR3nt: TGCGCCAGCAGCCAGGACAGGGGGAACTATGGCTACACCTTC
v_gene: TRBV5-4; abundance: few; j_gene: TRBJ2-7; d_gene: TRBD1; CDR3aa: CASSWGQGTGEQYF; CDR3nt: TGTGCCAGCAGCTGGGGACAGGGAACCGGAGAGCAGTACTTC
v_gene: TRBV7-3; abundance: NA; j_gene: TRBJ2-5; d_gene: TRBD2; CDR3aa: CASSPGLAGGETQYF; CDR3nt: TGTGCCAGCAGCCCTGGACTAGCGGGAGGCGAGACCCAGTACTTC
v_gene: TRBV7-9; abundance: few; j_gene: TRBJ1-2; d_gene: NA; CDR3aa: CASSQRDTGVYGYTF; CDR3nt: TGTGCCAGCAGCCAACGGGACACCGGAGTCTATGGCTACACCTTC
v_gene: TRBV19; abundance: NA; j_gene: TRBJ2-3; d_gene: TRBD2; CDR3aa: CASSTRTSGIGDTQYF; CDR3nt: TGTGCCAGTAGTACCAGGACTAGCGGGATAGGGGATACGCAGTATTTT
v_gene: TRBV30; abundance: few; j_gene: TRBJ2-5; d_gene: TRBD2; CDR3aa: CAWMGAGGPAYPQYF; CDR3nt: TGTGCCTGGATGGGGGCGGGAGGGCCCGCGTATCCCCAGTACTTC
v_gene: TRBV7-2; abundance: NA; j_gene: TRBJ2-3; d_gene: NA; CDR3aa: CASSPITGQITDTQYF; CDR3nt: TGTGCCAGCAGTCCGATAACGGGACAAATCACAGATACGCAGTATTTT
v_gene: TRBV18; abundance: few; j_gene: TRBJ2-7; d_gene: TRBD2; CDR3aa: CASSPRSGGDSYEQYF; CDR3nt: TGTGCCAGCTCACCACGCTCGGGAGGGGACTCCTACGAGCAGTACTTC
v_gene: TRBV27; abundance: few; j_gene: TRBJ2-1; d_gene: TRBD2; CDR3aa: CASSLSGLAGGGEQFF; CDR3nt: TGTGCCAGCAGTTTATCAGGACTAGCGGGAGGAGGTGAGCAGTTCTTC
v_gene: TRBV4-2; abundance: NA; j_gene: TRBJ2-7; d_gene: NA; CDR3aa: CASSQDLHGQGGYEQYF; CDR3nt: TGTGCCAGCAGCCAAGACCTACATGGGCAGGGGGGCTACGAGCAGTACTTC
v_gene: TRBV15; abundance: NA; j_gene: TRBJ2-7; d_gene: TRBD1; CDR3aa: CATSRERGQTTYEQYF; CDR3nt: TGTGCCACCAGCAGAGAGAGGGGACAGACCACCTACGAGCAGTACTTC
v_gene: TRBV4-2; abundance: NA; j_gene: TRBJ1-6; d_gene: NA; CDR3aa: CASSQGFSPLHF; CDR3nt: TGTGCCAGCAGCCAGGGCTTCTCACCCCTCCACTTT
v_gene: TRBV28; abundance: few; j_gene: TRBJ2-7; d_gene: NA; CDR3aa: CASSLSGTGGSYEQYF; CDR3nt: TGTGCCAGCAGTTTGAGCGGGACAGGCGGCTCCTACGAGCAGTACTTC
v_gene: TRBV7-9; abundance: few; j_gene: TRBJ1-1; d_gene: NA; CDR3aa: CASSARQLGNTEAFF; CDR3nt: TGTGCCAGCAGCGCTCGACAGTTGGGGAACACTGAAGCTTTCTTT
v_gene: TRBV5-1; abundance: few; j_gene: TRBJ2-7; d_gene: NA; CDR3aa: CASSLDVNYEQYF; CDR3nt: TGCGCCAGCAGCTTGGACGTAAACTACGAGCAGTACTTC
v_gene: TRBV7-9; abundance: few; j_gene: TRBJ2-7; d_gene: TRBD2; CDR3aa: CASSLSGAALYEQYF; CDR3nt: TGTGCCAGCAGCTTAAGCGGGGCAGCACTCTACGAGCAGTACTTC
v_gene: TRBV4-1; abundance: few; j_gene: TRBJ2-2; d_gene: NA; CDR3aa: CASRDFNAGELFF; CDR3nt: TGCGCCAGCAGGGACTTTAACGCCGGGGAGCTGTTTTTT
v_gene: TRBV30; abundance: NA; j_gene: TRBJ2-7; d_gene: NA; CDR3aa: CAWSVGLQTYEQYF; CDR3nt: TGTGCCTGGAGTGTAGGACTGCAGACCTACGAGCAGTACTTC
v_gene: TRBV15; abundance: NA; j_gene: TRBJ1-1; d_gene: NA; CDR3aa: CATSRDPGAGEAFF; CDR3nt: TGTGCCACCAGCAGAGATCCCGGAGCTGGGGAAGCTTTCTTT